These T cell receptor beta chains were read from a single sample in a study of cytomegalovirus exposure and HLA in healthy donors. Sequencing was performed with immunoSEQ multiplex PCR; in TCRdb, only in-frame clones are kept and a portion is missing. The data hold about 120,000 clones, with around 80% observed a single time. The sample taken for sequencing was PBMCs. These receptors were obtained from a woman aged 50 to 65 in good health and CMV-seropositive. Both conserved end residues are part of each CDR3. D genes are given only for firm matches. Size is omitted from some rows. Given values are once, few, many or a class for expanded clones.

CASSPQGGGARETQYF,TGCGCCAGCAGCCCCCAGGGCGGGGGGGCCCGGGAGACCCAGTACTTC,.,TRBJ2-5,TRBD2,TRBV5-1
CASTRFRGVSYEQYF,TGTGCCAGCACCCGCTTTCGGGGGGTCTCCTACGAGCAGTACTTC,.,TRBJ2-7,TRBD2,TRBV28
CATWSSYNSPLHF,TGTGCCACCTGGAGCTCCTATAATTCACCCCTCCACTTT,once,TRBJ1-6,.,TRBV10-3
CASSLRGSTEAFF,TGTGCCAGTAGCTTACGAGGGAGCACTGAAGCTTTCTTT,.,TRBJ1-1,.,TRBV19
CASRDREGTGELFF,TGTGCCAGCAGGGACAGGGAGGGCACCGGGGAGCTGTTTTTT,.,TRBJ2-2,.,TRBV6-4
CASSLGTGRGTEAFF,TGTGCCAGCAGCTTAGGGACAGGACGGGGCACTGAAGCTTTCTTT,.,TRBJ1-1,TRBD1,TRBV7-2
CASNRAREQYF,TGTGCCAGCAATAGAGCGCGCGAGCAGTACTTC,.,TRBJ2-7,.,TRBV2
CASSSWTGPFAYEQYF,TGTGCCAGCAGCTCCTGGACAGGCCCTTTTGCCTACGAGCAGTACTTC,.,TRBJ2-7,TRBD1,TRBV7-8
CASSRTGWDTEAFF,TGTGCCAGCAGTCGTACAGGGTGGGACACTGAAGCTTTCTTT,.,TRBJ1-1,.,TRBV6-5
CASSLATSGFYNEQFF,TGCGCCAGCAGCTTGGCCACTAGCGGCTTCTACAATGAGCAGTTCTTC,.,TRBJ2-1,TRBD2,TRBV5-1
CASSPRESNTEAFF,TGCGCCAGCAGCCCCCGGGAAAGTAACACTGAAGCTTTCTTT,.,TRBJ1-1,.,TRBV5-1
CASSYKRTGGFTEAFF,TGTGCCAGCAGTTACAAAAGAACAGGGGGCTTCACTGAAGCTTTCTTT,.,TRBJ1-1,TRBD1,TRBV6-5
CASSYRGGAYEQYF,TGTGCCAGCAGTTACCGCGGGGGGGCCTACGAGCAGTACTTC,.,TRBJ2-7,TRBD2,TRBV6-5
CASSQDGGGSYNEQFF,TGTGCCAGCAGCCAAGACGGGGGGGGCTCCTACAATGAGCAGTTCTTC,.,TRBJ2-1,TRBD2,TRBV4-2
CASSQGRDRDYNEQFF,TGCGCCAGCAGCCAAGGCCGGGACAGGGATTACAATGAGCAGTTCTTC,.,TRBJ2-1,TRBD1,TRBV4-1
CASSLGPTSLSYEQYF,TGTGCCAGCAGCTTAGGGCCGACTAGTCTCAGCTACGAGCAGTACTTC,.,TRBJ2-7,.,TRBV7-6
CASSQDPPSSYNSPLHF,TGCGCCAGCAGCCAAGATCCTCCCAGCTCCTATAATTCACCCCTCCACTTT,.,TRBJ1-6,.,TRBV4-1
CASREGGRGNTIYF,TGTGCCAGTCGCGAAGGGGGCCGCGGAAACACCATATATTTT,.,TRBJ1-3,TRBD1,TRBV5-6
CASSLGGGSDNEQFF,TGTGCCAGCAGCTTGGGGGGGGGCTCTGACAATGAGCAGTTCTTC,.,TRBJ2-1,.,TRBV5-4
CASRPGGGNQGLHEQYF,TGCGCCAGCAGACCCGGGGGGGGAAATCAAGGTCTCCACGAGCAGTACTTC,.,TRBJ2-7,TRBD2,TRBV5-1
CASSSQGSDTQYF,TGTGCCAGCAGCTCACAGGGTTCGGATACGCAGTATTTT,.,TRBJ2-3,.,TRBV2
CASSVDRNQPQHF,TGCGCCAGCAGCGTGGACAGAAATCAGCCCCAGCATTTT,.,TRBJ1-5,.,TRBV5-1
CASRRDRDSGNTIYF,TGTGCCAGCAGGCGCGACAGGGACTCTGGAAACACCATATATTTT,.,TRBJ1-3,TRBD1,TRBV6-5
CASSLTGGQDTQYF,TGTGCCAGCAGCTTGACAGGGGGTCAGGATACGCAGTATTTT,few,TRBJ2-3,TRBD1,TRBV7-2
CASSDRDQGTNTEAFF,TGTGCCAGCAGTGACAGGGACCAGGGTACGAACACTGAAGCTTTCTTT,.,TRBJ1-1,.,TRBV21-1
CAWSPGLVPNEQFF,TGTGCCTGGAGTCCAGGACTAGTTCCTAATGAGCAGTTCTTC,.,TRBJ2-1,TRBD2,TRBV30
CAIERGCEQYF,TGCGCCATCGAGAGGGGGTGCGAGCAGTACTTC,.,TRBJ2-7,.,TRBV10-1
CASSFRHRADTQYF,TGTGCCAGCAGCTTCCGCCACAGGGCGGATACGCAGTATTTT,few,TRBJ2-3,.,TRBV7-9
CASSVMERPRGELFF,TGTGCCAGCAGCGTAATGGAGAGGCCCCGGGGGGAGCTGTTTTTT,.,TRBJ2-2,.,TRBV9
CASSWGTGIQETQYF,TGTGCCAGCAGCTGGGGAACAGGGATCCAAGAGACCCAGTACTTC,once,TRBJ2-5,.,TRBV11-2
CAWSGYPGQWPQHF,TGTGCCTGGAGTGGGTACCCGGGTCAATGGCCCCAGCATTTT,once,TRBJ1-5,.,TRBV30
CSVAKQGASGELFF,TGCAGCGTCGCCAAACAGGGGGCCTCCGGGGAGCTGTTTTTT,.,TRBJ2-2,TRBD1,TRBV29-1
CASSYLAGGNNEQFF,TGTGCCAGCAGCTACCTAGCGGGAGGGAACAATGAGCAGTTCTTC,.,TRBJ2-1,TRBD2,TRBV7-2
CASSQVYGNPEAFF,TGTGCCAGCAGCCAAGTATACGGGAACCCTGAAGCTTTCTTT,.,TRBJ1-1,.,TRBV14
CAGQGAPPGTGELFF,TGTGCCGGACAGGGGGCCCCTCCGGGCACCGGGGAGCTGTTTTTT,.,TRBJ2-2,TRBD1,TRBV6-1
CAWSVLRLAGNRLTDTQYF,TGTGCCTGGAGTGTACTTAGGCTAGCGGGGAACCGACTCACAGATACGCAGTATTTT,.,TRBJ2-3,TRBD2,TRBV30
CASSRLAGGQETQYF,TGTGCCAGCAGCCGACTAGCGGGGGGCCAAGAGACCCAGTACTTC,.,TRBJ2-5,TRBD2,TRBV7-2
CASSLAGGNPRGTQYF,TGTGCCAGCAGCTTAGCGGGGGGGAATCCCAGGGGTACGCAGTATTTT,.,TRBJ2-3,.,TRBV7-2
CASSLGLEGTEAFF,TGCGCCAGCAGCTTGGGATTGGAGGGCACTGAAGCTTTCTTT,.,TRBJ1-1,.,TRBV5-1
CASSAQTSGSVIDTQYF,TGTGCCAGCAGCGCCCAGACTAGCGGGTCCGTAATTGATACGCAGTATTTT,.,TRBJ2-3,TRBD2,TRBV9
CASTTGTSGYNEQFF,TGTGCCAGCACCACCGGGACTAGCGGCTACAATGAGCAGTTCTTC,.,TRBJ2-1,TRBD2,TRBV6-1
CASSFPLVEREPGDTQYF,TGTGCCAGCAGCTTTCCTCTGGTTGAGCGGGAGCCTGGCGATACGCAGTATTTT,.,TRBJ2-3,TRBD2,TRBV7-2